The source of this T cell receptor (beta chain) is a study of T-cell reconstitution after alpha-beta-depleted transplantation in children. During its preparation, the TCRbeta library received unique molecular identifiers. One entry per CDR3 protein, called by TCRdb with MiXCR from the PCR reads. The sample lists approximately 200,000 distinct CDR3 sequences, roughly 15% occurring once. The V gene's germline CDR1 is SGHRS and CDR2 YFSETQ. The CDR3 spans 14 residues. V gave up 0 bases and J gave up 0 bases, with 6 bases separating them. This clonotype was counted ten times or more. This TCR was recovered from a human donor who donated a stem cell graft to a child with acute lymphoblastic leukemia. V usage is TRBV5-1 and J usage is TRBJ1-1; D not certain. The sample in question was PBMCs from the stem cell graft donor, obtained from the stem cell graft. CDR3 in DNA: TGCGCCAGCAGCTTGGACGGCCTGAACACTGAAGCTTTCTTT. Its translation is CASSLDGLNTEAFF.